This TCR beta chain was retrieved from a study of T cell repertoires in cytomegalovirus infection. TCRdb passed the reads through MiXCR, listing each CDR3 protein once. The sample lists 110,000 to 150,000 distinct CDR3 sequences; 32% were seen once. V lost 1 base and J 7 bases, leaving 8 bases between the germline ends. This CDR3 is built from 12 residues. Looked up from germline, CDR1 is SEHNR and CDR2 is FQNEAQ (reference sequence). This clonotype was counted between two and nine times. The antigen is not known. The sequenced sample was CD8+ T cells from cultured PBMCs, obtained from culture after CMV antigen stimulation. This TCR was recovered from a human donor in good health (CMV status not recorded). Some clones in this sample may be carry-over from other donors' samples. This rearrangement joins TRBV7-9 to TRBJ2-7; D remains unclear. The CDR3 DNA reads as TGTGCCAGCAGCTTAGGATTCTTAGAGCAGTACTTC. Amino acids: CASSLGFLEQYF. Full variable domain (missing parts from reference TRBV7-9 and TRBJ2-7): DTGVSQNPRHKITKRGQNVTFRCDPISEHNRLYWYRQTLGQGPEFLTYFQNEAQLEKSRLLSDRFSAERPKGSFSTLEIQRTEQGDSAMYLCASSLGFLEQYFGPGTRLTVT.